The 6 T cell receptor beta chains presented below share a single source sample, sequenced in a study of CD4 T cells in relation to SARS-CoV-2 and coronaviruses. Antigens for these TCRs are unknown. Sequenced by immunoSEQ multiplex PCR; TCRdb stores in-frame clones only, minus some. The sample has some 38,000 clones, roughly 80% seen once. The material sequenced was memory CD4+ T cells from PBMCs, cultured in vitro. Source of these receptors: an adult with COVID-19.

The DNA of the CDR3 is TGTGCCAGCAGCTCGAGGACGTCGGAGCAGTTCTTC. Protein sequence: CASSSRTSEQFF. The chain is built from TRBV7-3 and TRBJ2-1; no reliable D call. V dropped 4 bases and J dropped 10 bases, with 11 bases sitting between them. The CDR3 covers 12 residues. CDR1 and CDR2 from the germline V gene are SGHTA and FQGTGA.

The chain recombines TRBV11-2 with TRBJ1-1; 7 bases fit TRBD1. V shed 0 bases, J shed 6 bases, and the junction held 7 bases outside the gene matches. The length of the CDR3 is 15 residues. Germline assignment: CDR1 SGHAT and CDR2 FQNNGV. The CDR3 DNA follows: TGTGCCAGCAGCTTAGAGAGGGGGCGGGTTTCTGAAGCTTTCTTT. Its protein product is CASSLERGRVSEAFF. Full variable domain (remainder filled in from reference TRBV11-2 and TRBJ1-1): EAGVAQSPRYKIIEKRQSVAFWCNPISGHATLYWYQQILGQGPKLLIQFQNNGVVDDSQLPKDRFSAERLKGVDSTLKIQPAKLEDSAVYLCASSLERGRVSEAFFGQGTRLTVV.

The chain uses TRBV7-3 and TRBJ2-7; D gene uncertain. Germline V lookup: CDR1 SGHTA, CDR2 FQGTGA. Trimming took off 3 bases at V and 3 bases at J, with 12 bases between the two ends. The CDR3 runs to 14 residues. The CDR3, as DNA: TGTGCCAGCAGCTTTGACGCCCTGAACTACGAGCAGTACTTC. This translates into CASSFDALNYEQYF.

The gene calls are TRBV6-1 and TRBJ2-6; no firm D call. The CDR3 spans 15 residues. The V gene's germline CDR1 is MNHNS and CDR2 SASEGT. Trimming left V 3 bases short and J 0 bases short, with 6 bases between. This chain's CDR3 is CASSEGVSGANVLTF. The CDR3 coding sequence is TGTGCCAGCAGTGAGGGCGTCTCTGGGGCCAACGTCCTGACTTTC.

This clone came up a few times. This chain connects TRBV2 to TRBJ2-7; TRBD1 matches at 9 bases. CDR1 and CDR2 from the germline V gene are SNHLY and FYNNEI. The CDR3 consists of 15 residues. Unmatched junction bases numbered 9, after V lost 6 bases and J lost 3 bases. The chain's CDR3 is CASRGTGKKLYEQYF. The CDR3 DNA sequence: TGTGCCAGCAGGGGGACAGGGAAAAAACTCTACGAGCAGTACTTC.

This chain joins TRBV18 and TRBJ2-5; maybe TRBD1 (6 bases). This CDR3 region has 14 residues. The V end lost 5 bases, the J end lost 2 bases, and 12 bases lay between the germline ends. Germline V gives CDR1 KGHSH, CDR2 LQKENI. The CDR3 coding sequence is TGTGCCAGCTCAACACAGGGCGGGCAAGAGACCCAGTACTTC. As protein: CASSTQGGQETQYF.